The next 17 T cell receptor beta chains were all read from a single sample in a study of identical twins. In TCRdb, the 5' RACE reads were re-called with MiXCR into one record per CDR3 protein. The data show some 250,000 distinct CDR3 sequences, with approximately 11% seen just once and about 3.9% held by the top ten. This sample also belongs to another study, concerning yellow fever vaccine responses in identical twins.

The sequenced material came from memory (CD45RO+) T cells sorted from blood. These receptor sequences come from a woman aged 18-29 years in good health.

In its sample, this clonotype was seen a few times. The J gene is TRBJ2-1, the V gene TRBV18; weak D call: TRBD1 (6 bases). The CDR3 consists of 15 residues. Trimming took 1 base from V and 4 from J, leaving 11 bases between them. Germline V gene data show CDR1 as KGHSH and CDR2 as LQKENI. CDR3 sequence (DNA): TGTGCCAGCTCACCACTACAGGGTACTTACAATGAGCAGTTCTTC. Translated: CASSPLQGTYNEQFF.

This clonotype was seen a few times. The V gene is TRBV4-3, the J gene TRBJ2-1; 8 bases map to TRBD2. V trimming: 4 bases; J trimming: 6 bases; junction bases outside the gene matches: 17. The CDR3 has 18 residues. Germline V gene lookup returns CDR1 LGHNA and CDR2 YSLEER. The CDR3 bases are TGCGCCAGCAGCCCCGTCCTAGCGGGCGGAGCTATTGGCAATGAGCAGTTCTTC. Protein sequence: CASSPVLAGGAIGNEQFF.

In this sample, this clonotype turned up a few times. V is TRBV7-9 and J is TRBJ2-1; D unclear. This CDR3 comprises 12 residues. Trimming removed 3 bases at V and 13 bases at J, with 13 bases between. Germline-derived CDR1 and CDR2 are SEHNR and FQNEAQ (reference sequence). The CDR3 DNA sequence: TGTGCCAGCAGCTTCGGCCTAGGTTCTCAGTTCTTC. Amino acid sequence: CASSFGLGSQFF.

This clonotype has a count of ten or more. This CDR3 reads CASRKTLSGSNEETQYF. The CDR3, as DNA: TGTGCCAGCAGGAAAACCCTAAGCGGGAGCAACGAAGAGACCCAGTACTTC. The chain links TRBV6-2 or TRBV6-3 to TRBJ2-5; 8 positions match TRBD2. The J segment lost 3 bases and the V segment lost 6 bases, leaving 15 bases of the junction unmatched. Looked up from germline, CDR1 is MNHEY and CDR2 is SVGEGT. The CDR3 consists of 17 residues.

The V call is TRBV10-3, the J call TRBJ2-1, with 10 nucleotides matching TRBD2. The CDR3 loop spans 14 amino acids. V lost 5 bases, J lost 2 bases, and 0 bases stayed unmatched. The germline V gene encodes CDR1 ENHRY and CDR2 SYGVKD. This chain's CDR3 is CAISSGRAYNEQFF. CDR3 bases: TGTGCCATCAGTAGCGGGAGGGCCTACAATGAGCAGTTCTTC.

This clonotype was observed a handful of times. The chain employs TRBV20-1 and TRBJ1-6; D might be TRBD1 (5 bases). The length of the CDR3 is 14 residues. From germline, CDR1 is DFQATT and CDR2 SNEGSKA (reference sequence). V was trimmed by 3 bases and J by 6 bases, leaving 12 bases between them. The CDR3 region is CSASGDAANSPLHF. For the CDR3, the DNA is TGCAGTGCTAGCGGGGACGCCGCTAATTCACCCCTCCACTTT.

This clonotype came up many times. This chain uses TRBV11-2 with TRBJ2-7; 11 nucleotides align to TRBD2. J gave up 0 bases and V 1 base, and 2 bases lay outside the gene matches. Germline V gene data show CDR1 as SGHAT and CDR2 as FQNNGV. This CDR3 comprises 16 residues. CDR3 sequence (DNA): TGTGCCAGCAGCTTAGCTGGGACTAGCGGCTCCTACGAGCAGTACTTC. Protein sequence: CASSLAGTSGSYEQYF.

Only a few counts were recorded for this clonotype. V is TRBV7-9 and J is TRBJ2-1; no reliable D call. The CDR3 is 16 residues long. V was pared by 1 base and J by 9 bases, with 19 bases between. In germline, CDR1 is SEHNR, CDR2 FQNEAQ (reference sequence). For the CDR3, the DNA is TGTGCCAGCAGCTTAGTAAAAAGTCTAATGCTAAGTGAGCAGTTCTTC. Protein product: CASSLVKSLMLSEQFF.

The V gene is TRBV10-3, the J gene TRBJ2-3, with TRBD2 identical over 8 bases. This CDR3 is built from 19 residues. The germline V gene encodes CDR1 ENHRY and CDR2 SYGVKD. J gave up 2 bases and V 3 bases, and 16 bases lay outside the gene matches. The CDR3 DNA follows: TGTGCCATCAGTGACGAACCGATAATTAGCGGGACCCCCACAGATACGCAGTATTTT. It codes for CAISDEPIISGTPTDTQYF.

This clonotype was counted many times. This sequence joins TRBV5-5 and TRBJ2-1, with 10 bases aligning to TRBD1. The CDR3 length is 17 residues. With V trimmed by 4 bases and J by 6 bases, 13 bases remained unmatched. Germline assignment: CDR1 SGHKS and CDR2 YYEKEE (reference sequence). CDR3 DNA: TGTGCCAGCAGCACATCATATTGGGACAGGGGTTCCAATGAGCAGTTCTTC. This gives the protein CASSTSYWDRGSNEQFF.

There are a few counts of this clonotype. The chain has TRBV15 and TRBJ2-2; 7 bases are shared with TRBD1. The J segment lost 3 bases and the V segment lost 6 bases, leaving 4 bases of the junction unmatched. Germline CDR1 is LNHNV and CDR2 is YYDKDF (reference sequence). This CDR3 comprises 14 residues. The CDR3 sequence: CATRGGAHTGELFF. The CDR3 nucleotides are TGTGCCACCAGAGGGGGCGCTCACACCGGGGAGCTGTTTTTT.

This clonotype was seen at least ten times. This chain joins TRBV5-6 and TRBJ1-4; D ambiguous. The CDR3 has 15 amino acids. Germline V lookup: CDR1 SGHDT, CDR2 YYEEEE. V lost 3 bases and J lost 0, with 9 bases in between. The CDR3 spells CASSSRFATNEKLFF. The DNA for the CDR3 is TGTGCCAGCAGCTCGCGGTTTGCAACTAATGAAAAACTGTTTTTT.

There are a few counts of this clonotype. The rearrangement uses TRBV5-4 and TRBJ2-6; D not certain. The CDR3 extends over 17 amino acids. The germline V gene encodes CDR1 SGHNT and CDR2 YYREEE (reference sequence). Trimming shortened V by 0 bases and J by 0 bases, and 10 bases separated the two germline ends. CDR3 sequence reads: CASSLAMGYSGANVLTF. CDR3 nucleotide sequence: TGTGCCAGCAGCTTGGCCATGGGGTACTCTGGGGCCAACGTCCTGACTTTC.

This clonotype was observed at least ten times. The chain employs TRBV9 and TRBJ2-3; no clear D gene. Trimming removed 4 bases from V and 2 bases from J, with 8 bases in between. The length of the CDR3 is 13 residues. Germline loops: CDR1 SGDLS, CDR2 YYNGEE. In nucleotides, the CDR3 is TGTGCCAGCAGCACCACCTACACAGATACGCAGTATTTT. Amino acid sequence: CASSTTYTDTQYF. The variable domain in full, with the rest retrieved from reference TRBV9 and TRBJ2-3, is DSGVTQTPKHLITATGQRVTLRCSPRSGDLSVYWYQQSLDQGLQFLIQYYNGEERAKGNILERFSAQQFPDLHSELNLSSLELGDSALYFCASSTTYTDTQYFGPGTRLTVL.

This clonotype occurred a few times. The rearrangement uses TRBV21-1 and TRBJ2-1; TRBD1, the table's D call, was not compared with the DNA. TRBV21-1 is a pseudogene segment. The CDR3 totals 14 residues. The CDR3 region has the DNA TGTGCCAGTCTAGGACAGGGCGTCGACAATGAGCAGTTCTTC. Its protein product is CASLGQGVDNEQFF.

V is TRBV7-8 and J is TRBJ2-2; 14 bases are shared with TRBD2. Trimming took 4 bases from V and 0 from J; bases not matched to a gene: 10. CDR1 and CDR2 from the germline V gene are SGHVS and FQNEAQ. CDR3 length equals 20 residues. The CDR3 nucleotides read TGTGCCAGCAGCTCCGTCCTCGGACTAGCGGGGGGTGCGAACACCGGGGAGCTGTTTTTT. It codes for CASSSVLGLAGGANTGELFF.

V is TRBV3-1 and J is TRBJ1-6; D is unclear. The length of the CDR3 is 14 residues. Trimming took off 1 base at V and 10 bases at J, with 11 bases between the two ends. Germline V gene data show CDR1 as LGHDT and CDR2 as YNNKEL (reference sequence). CDR3 protein: CASSQVFGESPLHF. The CDR3 bases are TGTGCCAGCAGCCAAGTTTTCGGTGAATCACCCCTCCACTTT.